This entry features one T cell receptor beta chain sequence. This entry belongs to a study of control samples from healthy donors and cancer patients. The CDR3 has 14 residues. With 7 bases removed from V and 0 bases from J, the gap between germline ends came to 12 bases. Germline V gives CDR1 MNHEY, CDR2 SVGAGI. Assay used: immunoSEQ multiplex PCR; TCRdb lists only in-frame clones, some missing. The repertoire holds roughly 450,000 clones, with 75% to 95% as singletons. The TCR originated in a man in his forties with head and neck cancer. Sequenced material: PBMCs. The chain is built from TRBV6-5 and TRBJ1-2; unclear D gene. The CDR3 protein is CASTLHPTNYGYTF. Written as DNA, the CDR3 is TGTGCCAGCACCTTACACCCAACTAACTATGGCTACACCTTC.